Each of the 30 T cell receptor beta chains below was sequenced from the same sample in a study of cytomegalovirus exposure and HLA in healthy donors. With 60 Vbeta and 13 Jbeta primers, the PCR was carried out. Assay used: immunoSEQ multiplex PCR; TCRdb lists only in-frame clones, some missing. The top ten clones hold over 4% of a sample with under 120,000 clones, more than 60% of them seen once. The specimen was PBMCs. The receptors were sampled from a female donor in good health and CMV-seropositive.

The chain links TRBV6-1 to TRBJ1-2, with TRBD1 matching over 8 bases. This CDR3 is 11 amino acids long. Germline CDR1 and CDR2: MNHNS and SASEGT. The ends lost 11 bases at V and 4 bases at J; junction bases unmatched: 3. The CDR3 region has the DNA TGTGCCGGGGGACAGGTCTATGGCTACACCTTC. This codes for CAGGQVYGYTF.

The chain combines TRBV7-8 with TRBJ2-1; 9 positions agree with TRBD2. In germline, CDR1 is SGHVS, CDR2 FQNEAQ. The CDR3 totals 18 residues. V shed 5 bases, J shed 4 bases, and the junction held 15 bases outside the gene matches. In nucleotides, the CDR3 is TGTGCCAGCAGCCCGACCTGGGGAGCGGGAGGAACTTACAATGAGCAGTTCTTC. The encoded protein is CASSPTWGAGGTYNEQFF.

This clone was counted a single time. V is TRBV19 and J is TRBJ2-4; 7 positions match TRBD2. The CDR3 is 17 residues long. Unmatched junction bases numbered 5, after V lost 0 bases and J lost 0 bases. Germline V CDR1 and CDR2: LNHDA, SQIVND (reference sequence). The CDR3 sequence is CASSIDLLAGAKNIQYF. The CDR3 nucleotides are TGTGCCAGTAGTATAGATCTATTAGCGGGAGCCAAAAACATTCAGTACTTC.

This sequence joins TRBV30 and TRBJ1-6, with D possibly TRBD1 on 5 matching bases. The CDR3 runs to 14 residues. In germline, CDR1 is GTSNPN, CDR2 SVGIG (reference sequence). The germline V and J ends were trimmed by 3 bases and 7 bases, with 13 bases remaining between them. The CDR3 DNA reads as TGTGCCTGGAGGAGGACAAGTTTGAATTCACCCCTCCACTTT. This sequence encodes CAWRRTSLNSPLHF.

CDR3 protein: CASSLQGGTQYF. CDR3 nucleotide sequence: TGTGCCAGCAGCTTACAGGGGGGTACGCAGTATTTT. The chain is built from TRBV7-2 and TRBJ2-3; a possible D gene is TRBD1 (7 bases). V lost 2 bases, J lost 8 bases, and 8 bases lay in between. The germline gives CDR1 SGHTA, CDR2 FQGNSA. CDR3 length: 12 amino acids.

The gene calls are TRBV7-6 and TRBJ2-7; 7 nucleotides match TRBD2. This CDR3 has 16 residues. Germline-derived CDR1 and CDR2 are SGHVS and FNYEAQ. V was pared by 5 bases and J by 4 bases, with 14 bases of the junction left unmatched. CDR3 nucleotide sequence: TGTGCCAGCAGCCCCTTATCGGGGGGAAACCCTTACGAGCAGTACTTC. It yields the protein CASSPLSGGNPYEQYF.

This clone was seen just once. A read error may produce the germline difference seen at one junction end. This rearrangement joins TRBV10-3 to TRBJ2-2; 9 bases line up with TRBD1. Germline V gene data show CDR1 as ENHRY and CDR2 as SYGVKD. The CDR3 runs 15 residues. CDR3 protein: CAIRDDRGNAGELFF. The CDR3 DNA follows: TGTGCCATCAGGGATGACAGGGGGAACGCCGGGGAGCTGTTTTTT.

The chain joins TRBV11-2 to TRBJ2-2; 7 bases are shared with TRBD1. The CDR3 length is 16 residues. The trim removed 6 bases at V and 1 base at J, leaving 8 bases unmatched. CDR1 is SGHAT and CDR2 is FQNNGV in the germline V gene. In DNA, the CDR3 is TGTGCCAGCAGGGACGACAGGGCATGGAACACCGGGGAGCTGTTTTTT. Amino acid sequence: CASRDDRAWNTGELFF. Variable domain in full (rest from reference TRBV11-2 and TRBJ2-2): EAGVAQSPRYKIIEKRQSVAFWCNPISGHATLYWYQQILGQGPKLLIQFQNNGVVDDSQLPKDRFSAERLKGVDSTLKIQPAKLEDSAVYLCASRDDRAWNTGELFFGEGSRLTVL.

V and J are TRBV6-7 and TRBJ2-7; a possible D gene is TRBD1 (5 bases). TRBV6-7 counts as an open reading frame of uncertain function. Trimming left V 10 bases short and J 0 bases short, with 19 bases between. The CDR3 runs 15 residues. CDR3 in amino acids: CAILVLTASSYEQYF. The CDR3 DNA reads as TGTGCCATCCTGGTGCTGACAGCGAGCTCCTACGAGCAGTACTTC.

CDR3 coding DNA: TGCGCCAGCAGCCAAGTGGCGCTAGCGGGGGGAGGGTGGCAGTTCTTC. Translating gives CASSQVALAGGGWQFF. This rearrangement joins TRBV4-1 to TRBJ2-1, with 11 bases that match TRBD2. Germline V gene data show CDR1 as MGHRA and CDR2 as YSYEKL. The CDR3 extends over 16 amino acids. Trimming took 1 base from V and 12 from J; bases not matched to a gene: 11.

The rearrangement uses TRBV5-4 and TRBJ2-1; tentatively, D is TRBD2 (5 bases). V gave up 3 bases and J gave up 8 bases, with 12 bases separating them. The CDR3 is made up of 13 amino acids. Germline CDR1 is SGHNT and CDR2 is YYREEE (reference sequence). The CDR3 here is CASSSLSSDEQFF. CDR3 DNA sequence: TGTGCCAGCAGCTCCCTCAGTAGCGATGAGCAGTTCTTC.

A remark on this clone: The same CDR3 arises from other DNA sequences in this sample as well. V gene TRBV30 combines with J gene TRBJ2-7, with 9 bases identical to TRBD1. Trimming cost V 3 bases and J 0 bases; bases outside gene matches: 18. The CDR3 totals 19 residues. The germline V gene encodes CDR1 GTSNPN and CDR2 SVGIG (reference sequence). The CDR3 sequence is CAWSRQLYRGRSTSYEQYF. CDR3 DNA: TGTGCCTGGAGCCGTCAACTATACAGGGGGCGCTCGACCTCCTACGAGCAGTACTTC.

The chain joins TRBV2 to TRBJ1-2, with 10 positions matching TRBD1. The germline V gene has CDR1 SNHLY and CDR2 FYNNEI. J lost 9 bases, V lost 6 bases, and 10 bases had no gene match. There are 14 residues in the CDR3. CDR3: CASRGTGQGMSYTF. The CDR3 DNA reads as TGTGCCAGCAGGGGGACGGGACAGGGGATGAGCTACACCTTC.

The rearrangement links TRBV18 to TRBJ2-5; D is possibly TRBD1 (5 bases). The germline V gene has CDR1 KGHSH and CDR2 LQKENI. Trimming removed 0 bases from V and 14 bases from J, with 16 bases in between. This CDR3 is built from 13 residues. CDR3 sequence: CASSPPSLQAPYF. In nucleotides, the CDR3 is TGTGCCAGCTCACCACCCTCGTTACAGGCTCCCTACTTC.

V usage is TRBV5-1 and J usage is TRBJ1-6; TRBD1 matches at 7 bases. The CDR3 sequence is 14 residues long. V lost 4 bases, J lost 9 bases, and 7 bases stayed unmatched. Germline CDR1 SGHRS, CDR2 YFSETQ. The CDR3: CASSPPDRSSPLHF. DNA of the CDR3: TGCGCCAGCAGCCCCCCGGACAGGTCTTCACCCCTCCACTTT.

The rearrangement links TRBV7-8 to TRBJ2-3, with 7 positions matching TRBD2. CDR3 length equals 12 residues. V lost 1 base and J lost 11; bases outside the gene matches: 3. CDR1 and CDR2 from the germline V gene are SGHVS and FQNEAQ. The CDR3 region is CASSLERGLQYF. CDR3 nucleotide sequence: TGTGCCAGCAGCTTAGAGCGGGGATTGCAGTATTTT.

The chain recombines TRBV13 with TRBJ1-1, with 8 bases lining up with TRBD1. Germline-derived CDR1 and CDR2 are PRHDT and FYEKMQ (reference sequence). The ends lost 2 bases at V and 1 base at J; junction bases unmatched: 3. The CDR3 is 15 residues long. Here the CDR3 DNA reads TGTGCCAGCAGCTTAAGGACAGGGTGGAACACTGAAGCTTTCTTT. Encoded protein: CASSLRTGWNTEAFF.

The chain couples TRBV10-3 to TRBJ2-7, with D tentatively TRBD2 (5 bases). V lost 5 bases to trimming and J lost 5 bases, with 16 bases between them. The CDR3 loop spans 14 amino acids. Germline CDR1 ENHRY, CDR2 SYGVKD. Here the CDR3 reads CAISRALLVHEQYF. As DNA, the CDR3 is TGTGCCATCAGTCGGGCCCTACTAGTTCACGAGCAGTACTTC.

The chain couples TRBV6-5 to TRBJ2-5; 10 bases map to TRBD1. J was trimmed by 5 bases and V by 6 bases; bases with no gene match: 9. CDR3 size: 15 residues. The germline CDR1 and CDR2 sequences are MNHEY and SVGAGI. CDR3 sequence reads: CASRPRQGARETQYF. The CDR3 nucleotides are TGTGCCAGCAGACCCCGACAGGGGGCGAGGGAGACCCAGTACTTC.

V and J are TRBV5-4 and TRBJ2-2; 8 bases match TRBD1. With 0 bases clipped from V and 1 base from J, the junction kept 5 bases outside the gene matches. The CDR3 is 17 amino acids. Germline-derived CDR1 and CDR2 are SGHNT and YYREEE (reference sequence). In DNA form, the CDR3 reads TGTGCCAGCAGCTTGGATTGGACAGGGCAGAACACCGGGGAGCTGTTTTTT. It codes for CASSLDWTGQNTGELFF.

The chain has TRBV7-8 and TRBJ2-7, with 8 bases that match TRBD1. This CDR3 comprises 16 residues. V trimming: 3 bases; J trimming: 3 bases; junction bases outside the gene matches: 10. Per the germline V gene, CDR1 is SGHVS and CDR2 is FQNEAQ. The CDR3 DNA reads TGTGCCAGCAGCTTCAAGCCTCAGGACAGGGTCTACGAGCAGTACTTC. Translating it yields CASSFKPQDRVYEQYF.

The genes are TRBV9 and TRBJ2-3; tentatively, D is TRBD2 (7 bases). V lost 2 bases to trimming and J lost 6 bases, with 16 bases between them. This CDR3 is 15 amino acids long. Germline assignment: CDR1 SGDLS and CDR2 YYNGEE. CDR3 amino acids: CASSVGGGPMDTQYF. For the CDR3, the DNA is TGTGCCAGCAGCGTGGGCGGGGGCCCGATGGATACGCAGTATTTT.

This chain connects TRBV9 to TRBJ2-7; no clear D. CDR1 is SGDLS, CDR2 YYNGEE, per germline. The CDR3 covers 14 residues. V was shortened by 2 bases and J by 5 bases, with 14 bases between the two germline ends. DNA of the CDR3: TGTGCCAGCAGCGTCACCACCTATGGTGACGAGCAGTACTTC. This codes for CASSVTTYGDEQYF.

The chain is built from TRBV7-8 and TRBJ1-6; D perhaps matches TRBD1 (6 bases). The V and J ends lost 5 bases and 9 bases respectively, with 17 bases between them. Germline lookup yields CDR1 SGHVS and CDR2 FQNEAQ. The CDR3 sequence is 15 residues long. The CDR3 nucleotides read TGTGCCAGCAGCCTCAGGAGGGGGGGAGCTTCACCCCTCCACTTT. It is translated as CASSLRRGGASPLHF.

This chain uses TRBV29-1 with TRBJ2-3; 9 positions agree with TRBD2. Losses at the gene ends were 7 bases for V and 4 bases for J; bases not matched to a gene: 9. Germline V gene sequence: CDR1 SQVTM, CDR2 ANQGSEA. The CDR3 is 14 residues long. The CDR3 DNA reads TGCAGCGGGGGGCGGGGGGGGCCTTCAGATACGCAGTATTTT. It yields the protein CSGGRGGPSDTQYF.

The V call is TRBV7-2, the J call TRBJ2-7; 10 nucleotides agree with TRBD1. V was pared by 2 bases and J by 5 bases, with 9 bases of the junction left unmatched. Germline V gene data show CDR1 as SGHTA and CDR2 as FQGNSA. This CDR3 is 16 amino acids long. CDR3 sequence reads: CASSLSWGQGTNEQYF. The CDR3 nucleotides read TGTGCCAGCAGCTTAAGCTGGGGACAGGGGACGAACGAGCAGTACTTC. Based on the CDR3 plus reference TRBV7-2 and TRBJ2-7, the full variable domain is GAGVSQSPSNKVTEKGKDVELRCDPISGHTALYWYRQSLGQGLEFLIYFQGNSAPDKSGLPSDRFSAERTGGSVSTLTIQRTQQEDSAVYLCASSLSWGQGTNEQYFGPGTRLTVT.

This chain joins TRBV28 and TRBJ1-2; no definite D call. CDR3 length: 12 amino acids. Trimming left V 2 bases short and J 4 bases short, with 5 bases between. CDR1 and CDR2 (germline): MDHEN, SYDVKM. Written as DNA, the CDR3 is TGTGCCAGCAGTTTAGGGCTCTATGGCTACACCTTC. Its translation is CASSLGLYGYTF.

This rearrangement joins TRBV7-2 to TRBJ2-6; 8 bases are a match to TRBD2. The CDR3 has 18 amino acids. V shed 1 base, J shed 2 bases, and the junction held 7 bases outside the gene matches. The germline V gene has CDR1 SGHTA and CDR2 FQGNSA. The CDR3 reads CASSLVRGGGPGANVLTF. CDR3 DNA: TGTGCCAGCAGCTTAGTTCGGGGGGGCGGTCCTGGGGCCAACGTCCTGACTTTC.

The chain combines TRBV7-9 with TRBJ2-2; 7 bases are a match to TRBD2. The ends lost 5 bases at V and 3 bases at J; junction bases unmatched: 6. Germline V CDR1 and CDR2: SEHNR, FQNEAQ (reference sequence). The CDR3 loop spans 15 amino acids. CDR3 in amino acids: CASSIPAGYTGELFF. CDR3 sequence (DNA): TGTGCCAGCAGCATCCCAGCGGGGTACACCGGGGAGCTGTTTTTT.

V and J are TRBV9 and TRBJ2-5; D possibly corresponds to TRBD2 (6 bases). Trimming shortened V by 2 bases and J by 2 bases, and 16 bases separated the two germline ends. Germline V gene lookup returns CDR1 SGDLS and CDR2 YYNGEE. The CDR3 is made up of 16 amino acids. CDR3 region: CASSVGVAEGQETQYF. Written as DNA, the CDR3 is TGTGCCAGCAGCGTTGGAGTAGCGGAGGGACAAGAGACCCAGTACTTC.